What follows are 23 T cell receptor beta chains derived from one specimen sequenced in a study of shared clonotypes between healthy human individuals. Profiled with immunoSEQ multiplex PCR; TCRdb holds only in-frame clones, not every one. The sample has about 2.5 million clones; around 90% are singletons. The sample consisted of naive CD4+ T cells from PBMCs. Subset reported: CD45RA+ positively selected. The receptors come from a man between 18 and 29 years old in good health. Some clones in this sample may be carry-over from other donors' samples.

This chain joins TRBV4-1 and TRBJ1-2; D is unclear. Germline CDR1 reads MGHRA; CDR2 reads YSYEKL. V was trimmed by 0 bases and J by 8 bases, leaving 13 bases between them. This CDR3 is built from 14 residues. CDR3 DNA: TGCGCCAGCAGCCAAGATGGAGGACTCTGGGGCTACACCTTC. It codes for CASSQDGGLWGYTF.

This clone occurred once. The V call is TRBV27, the J call TRBJ2-2; D ambiguous. The germline V gene encodes CDR1 MNHEY and CDR2 SMNVEV (reference sequence). Trimming cost V 3 bases and J 2 bases, with 7 bases left between them. The length of the CDR3 is 14 residues. The CDR3 sequence: CASSLGSNTGELFF. The CDR3 DNA is TGTGCCAGCAGTTTGGGCAGCAACACCGGGGAGCTGTTTTTT.

The V and J genes are TRBV7-2 and TRBJ1-3; D perhaps matches TRBD1 (6 bases). The CDR3 runs to 14 residues. Per the germline V gene, CDR1 is SGHTA and CDR2 is FQGNSA. Trimming pared 5 bases from V and 4 bases from J, leaving 12 bases between. The chain's CDR3 is CASSTRTVGNTIYF. In nucleotides, the CDR3 is TGTGCCAGCAGCACCCGGACAGTCGGAAACACCATATATTTT.

The V call is TRBV29-1, the J call TRBJ2-2; 8 nucleotides align to TRBD2. Germline assignment: CDR1 SQVTM and CDR2 ANQGSEA. With V trimmed by 3 bases and J by 4 bases, 7 bases remained unmatched. The CDR3 length is 15 residues. The CDR3 spells CSVDGPGGSTGELFF. The CDR3 bases are TGCAGCGTTGACGGGCCGGGAGGGAGCACCGGGGAGCTGTTTTTT.

The gene calls are TRBV10-3 and TRBJ1-5; maybe TRBD1 (6 bases). This CDR3 has 12 amino acids. Germline lookup yields CDR1 ENHRY and CDR2 SYGVKD. Trimming shortened V by 3 bases and J by 11 bases, and 11 bases separated the two germline ends. The CDR3: CAISEAQGSQHF. The CDR3, as DNA: TGTGCCATCAGTGAAGCCCAGGGGTCCCAGCATTTT.

The genes are TRBV16 and TRBJ1-4; the D is unclear. The CDR3 runs 12 residues. Trimming shortened V by 4 bases and J by 7 bases, and 7 bases separated the two germline ends. From germline, CDR1 is KGHSY and CDR2 FQNENV. In nucleotides, the CDR3 is TGTGCCAGCAGCCTGTGGTCTGAAAAACTGTTTTTT. Translation: CASSLWSEKLFF.

J is TRBJ2-2 and V is TRBV9; 8 nucleotides align to TRBD2. The CDR3 is made up of 16 amino acids. V shed 0 bases and J 10 bases; nucleotides not matched to a gene: 11. Germline CDR1 is SGDLS and CDR2 is YYNGEE. The CDR3 reads CASSVASGRSSVELFF. The DNA of the CDR3 is TGTGCCAGCAGCGTAGCCAGCGGGAGATCCTCAGTGGAGCTGTTTTTT.

This chain connects TRBV2 to TRBJ2-7; D assignment may be TRBD1 or TRBD2 (5 bases each). This CDR3 has 14 amino acids. The germline CDR1 and CDR2 sequences are SNHLY and FYNNEI. The V gene lost 6 bases and the J gene lost 6 bases, with 18 bases spanning the gap. The CDR3 coding sequence is TGTGCCAGCAGGGGTTCGGTCACGGGGCGCGAGCAGTACTTC. Translation: CASRGSVTGREQYF. Filled out from reference TRBV2 and TRBJ2-7, the complete variable domain reads EPEVTQTPSHQVTQMGQEVILRCVPISNHLYFYWYRQILGQKVEFLVSFYNNEISEKSEIFDDQFSVERPDGSNFTLKIRSTKLEDSAMYFCASRGSVTGREQYFGPGTRLTVT.

Only one count was recorded for this clone. The chain is built from TRBV6-1 and TRBJ2-3; the D gene is possibly TRBD1 (5 bases). The germline CDR1 and CDR2 sequences are MNHNS and SASEGT. V was cut by 8 bases and J by 0 bases, with 12 bases left in between. CDR3 length: 14 residues. CDR3 nucleotide sequence: TGTGCCAGCCTGATGACAGCTAGCACAGATACGCAGTATTTT. Its protein product is CASLMTASTDTQYF.

Points on this clone: Additional DNA sequences in this sample encode the identical CDR3. The rearrangement links TRBV7-9 to TRBJ2-5, with a weak D call TRBD1 (5 bases). Germline CDR1 reads SEHNR; CDR2 reads FQNEAQ (reference sequence). The length of the CDR3 is 13 residues. The V end was cut by 3 bases, the J end by 5 bases, with 10 bases between. The DNA for the CDR3 is TGTGCCAGCAGCTTGCAGGGTTTGGAGACCCAGTACTTC. Translating it yields CASSLQGLETQYF.

The chain recombines TRBV5-6 with TRBJ2-6; D is uncertain. The length of the CDR3 is 16 residues. V lost 0 bases, J lost 0 bases, and 7 bases lay in between. CDR1 and CDR2 (germline): SGHDT, YYEEEE. CDR3 DNA: TGTGCCAGCAGCTTGGACAGCAACTCTGGGGCCAACGTCCTGACTTTC. Its protein is CASSLDSNSGANVLTF.

Points on this clone: Different DNA sequences within this sample yield the same CDR3. The rearrangement links TRBV6-1 to TRBJ1-5; D gene uncertain. The CDR3 totals 15 residues. V was pared by 4 bases and J by 0 bases, with 10 bases between. Per the germline V gene, CDR1 is MNHNS and CDR2 is SASEGT. CDR3 residues: CASSVDRYSNQPQHF. CDR3 nucleotide sequence: TGTGCCAGCAGTGTGGACCGCTATAGCAATCAGCCCCAGCATTTT.

This chain joins TRBV7-9 and TRBJ2-2; no clear D gene. V lost 3 bases and J lost 1, with 6 bases in between. Germline assignment: CDR1 SEHNR and CDR2 FQNEAQ (reference sequence). The CDR3 runs 14 residues. This CDR3 is CASSFSLNTGELFF. The CDR3 nucleotides read TGTGCCAGCAGCTTTAGCTTGAACACCGGGGAGCTGTTTTTT.

The rearrangement uses TRBV18 and TRBJ1-1; D unresolved. The CDR3 has 13 residues. V lost 6 bases to trimming and J lost 5 bases, with 13 bases between them. The V gene's germline CDR1 is KGHSH and CDR2 LQKENI. The CDR3 bases are TGTGCCAGCTCTCAAACCCGCGAGACTGAAGCTTTCTTT. It is translated as CASSQTRETEAFF.

V gene TRBV6-1 combines with J gene TRBJ1-2, with D possibly being TRBD1 (6 bases). Germline V lookup: CDR1 MNHNS, CDR2 SASEGT. Trimming took 8 bases from V and 5 from J, leaving 15 bases between them. CDR3 length: 13 residues. The CDR3 here is CASGEQGSYGYTF. DNA of the CDR3: TGTGCCAGCGGGGAACAGGGATCATATGGCTACACCTTC.

The chain has TRBV29-1 and TRBJ2-3, with 10 bases lining up with TRBD2. Germline lookup yields CDR1 SQVTM and CDR2 ANQGSEA. The CDR3 sequence is 16 residues long. After removal of 4 bases from V and 1 base from J, the junction contained 8 bases not matched to a gene. The CDR3 DNA is TGCAGCGTTGCGCTAGCGGGAGTATGGGGCACAGATACGCAGTATTTT. Residues: CSVALAGVWGTDTQYF.

This clone has only a few counts. The identical CDR3 is also encoded by other nucleotide sequences in the sample. The chain is built from TRBV29-1 and TRBJ2-1; a possible D gene is TRBD2 (5 bases). Germline V lookup: CDR1 SQVTM, CDR2 ANQGSEA. Deletions cut 6 bases from V and 2 bases from J, with 5 bases between. This CDR3 comprises 11 residues. CDR3 region: CSVGTYNEQFF. The CDR3 DNA is TGCAGCGTCGGGACCTACAATGAGCAGTTCTTC.

J is TRBJ2-1 and V is TRBV12-5; TRBD2 matches at 9 bases. CDR1 is LGHNT, CDR2 FRNRAP, per germline. The V gene end was trimmed by 1 base and the J gene end by 7 bases; junction bases not matched to a gene: 5. The CDR3 totals 15 residues. The CDR3 protein is CASGLGLAEGNEQFF. CDR3 bases: TGTGCTAGTGGTTTGGGACTAGCGGAAGGAAATGAGCAGTTCTTC.

This chain uses TRBV25-1 with TRBJ1-4; D is undetermined. Germline loops: CDR1 MGHDK, CDR2 SYGVNS. Trimming left V 5 bases short and J 5 bases short, with 15 bases between. The CDR3 runs to 15 residues. In DNA form, the CDR3 reads TGTGCCAGCAGTCACCCGGGAGGGCTAAATGAAAAACTGTTTTTT. Translating it yields CASSHPGGLNEKLFF.

The chain uses TRBV9 and TRBJ2-1; D gene uncertain. This CDR3 has 15 residues. V dropped 0 bases and J dropped 3 bases, with 10 bases sitting between them. Germline-derived CDR1 and CDR2 are SGDLS and YYNGEE. The CDR3: CASSVVGTIYNEQFF. Written as DNA, the CDR3 is TGTGCCAGCAGCGTAGTGGGTACGATCTACAATGAGCAGTTCTTC.

The chain employs TRBV6-5 and TRBJ1-3; D uncertain. Trimming pared 8 bases from V and 2 bases from J, leaving 13 bases between. Germline-derived CDR1 and CDR2 are MNHEY and SVGAGI. The length of the CDR3 is 14 residues. CDR3 amino acids: CASSPAGTGNTIYF. In DNA, the CDR3 is TGTGCCAGCTCTCCGGCGGGGACTGGAAACACCATATATTTT.

The gene calls are TRBV7-2 and TRBJ2-3; no definite D call. The CDR3 extends over 12 amino acids. Trimming shortened V by 2 bases and J by 8 bases, and 8 bases separated the two germline ends. Germline V gives CDR1 SGHTA, CDR2 FQGNSA. The DNA for the CDR3 is TGTGCCAGCAGCTTAATATCGGGTACGCAGTATTTT. Its translation is CASSLISGTQYF.

V and J are TRBV7-9 and TRBJ2-7; D gene unclear. The V and J ends lost 0 bases and 4 bases respectively, with 13 bases between them. CDR1 is SEHNR, CDR2 FQNEAQ, per germline (reference sequence). This CDR3 is 15 amino acids long. The CDR3 protein is CASSLAAPTRYEQYF. In nucleotides, the CDR3 is TGTGCCAGCAGCTTAGCGGCGCCGACCCGTTACGAGCAGTACTTC.